These 16 T cell receptor beta chains came from one sample sequenced in a study of blood T cell repertoires in COVID-19. Produced via immunoSEQ multiplex PCR; TCRdb's table is partial and in-frame only. The data contain about 290,000 clones, just under 85% of them seen just once; the ten biggest clones take up around 4.2%. The sample consisted of peripheral blood. Source of these receptors: a woman aged 45-60 years with active or convalescent COVID-19.

The chain combines TRBV6-5 with TRBJ1-1; tentatively, D is TRBD1 (5 bases). Germline V CDR1 and CDR2: MNHEY, SVGAGI. Trimming stripped 0 bases from V and 3 bases from J, with 8 bases between. The CDR3 sequence is 14 residues long. CDR3 sequence (DNA): TGTGCCAGCAGTTACTCTCGGGGGGACACTGAAGCTTTCTTT. It specifies CASSYSRGDTEAFF.

This clone was seen a handful of times. The J gene is TRBJ1-1, the V gene TRBV4-1; D not resolved. Germline CDR1 MGHRA, CDR2 YSYEKL. Trimming took off 0 bases at V and 5 bases at J, with 13 bases between the two ends. The CDR3 has 15 amino acids. CDR3 in DNA: TGCGCCAGCAGCCAAGAAAGGCATATCAGGACTGAAGCTTTCTTT. This codes for CASSQERHIRTEAFF.

CDR3 sequence: CASSVAGGLGSYNEQFF. CDR3 DNA sequence: TGTGCCAGCAGCGTAGCCGGCGGGCTTGGCTCCTACAATGAGCAGTTCTTC. This chain links TRBV9 with TRBJ2-1, with TRBD2 as a possible D gene (5 bases). The CDR3 runs 17 residues. Germline V gene lookup returns CDR1 SGDLS and CDR2 YYNGEE. Deletions cut 0 bases from V and 0 bases from J, with 13 bases between.

This clone came up once. The chain couples TRBV19 to TRBJ1-5, with TRBD1 matching over 12 bases. Germline CDR1 reads LNHDA; CDR2 reads SQIVND (reference sequence). Trimming removed 5 bases from V and 0 bases from J; junction bases left unmatched: 8. The length of the CDR3 is 18 residues. This CDR3 reads CASSPWGQGAYSNQPQHF. Written as DNA, the CDR3 is TGTGCCAGTAGTCCTTGGGGACAGGGGGCCTATAGCAATCAGCCCCAGCATTTT.

This chain joins TRBV2 and TRBJ2-1; 9 bases match TRBD1. The CDR3 loop spans 13 amino acids. The J segment lost 8 bases and the V segment lost 7 bases, leaving 6 bases of the junction unmatched. Germline loops: CDR1 SNHLY, CDR2 FYNNEI. CDR3 nucleotide sequence: TGTGCCAGCACCGTGGACAGGGGTGATGAGCAGTTCTTC. Amino acid sequence: CASTVDRGDEQFF.

This clone was observed a single time. The chain carries TRBV19 and TRBJ2-2; 8 nucleotides match TRBD1. This CDR3 contains 15 residues. V shed 6 bases and J 1 base; nucleotides not matched to a gene: 4. Germline V gene data show CDR1 as LNHDA and CDR2 as SQIVND (reference sequence). CDR3 in amino acids: CASRGDRGNTGELFF. The CDR3 DNA reads as TGTGCCAGTAGGGGAGACAGGGGGAACACCGGGGAGCTGTTTTTT.

The gene calls are TRBV23-1 and TRBJ2-7; 14 nucleotides line up with TRBD2. TRBV23-1 carries the ORF label, with uncertain function. The CDR3 has 19 amino acids. Trimming took 2 bases from V and 1 from J; bases not matched to a gene: 10. The CDR3 is CASSQPKGLAGDISYEQYF. The CDR3 nucleotides are TGCGCCAGCAGTCAACCCAAGGGACTAGCGGGAGATATTTCCTACGAGCAGTACTTC.

The chain has TRBV10-2 and TRBJ2-7, with 8 bases lining up with TRBD2. This CDR3 has 16 residues. J gave up 0 bases and V 2 bases, and 6 bases lay outside the gene matches. Germline values: CDR1 WSHSY, CDR2 SAAADI. In DNA, the CDR3 is TGCGCCAGCAGTGAGCCTAGCGGGCTTAGCTCCTACGAGCAGTACTTC. Protein sequence: CASSEPSGLSSYEQYF.

The V gene is TRBV19, the J gene TRBJ1-5, with no clear D. Germline-derived CDR1 and CDR2 are LNHDA and SQIVND (reference sequence). CDR3 length equals 14 residues. Trimming took 8 bases from V and 1 from J, leaving 12 bases between them. The CDR3 nucleotides are TGTGCCAGTCAGAGGCGAACCAGCAATCAGCCCCAGCATTTT. Its translation: CASQRRTSNQPQHF.

This chain connects TRBV9 to TRBJ2-7, with 7 positions matching TRBD1. The CDR3 extends over 12 amino acids. CDR1 and CDR2 from the germline V gene are SGDLS and YYNGEE. The V and J ends lost 4 bases and 7 bases, in that order; junction bases with no gene match: 5. CDR3 protein: CASSKDRAEQYF. CDR3 DNA: TGTGCCAGCAGCAAAGACAGGGCTGAGCAGTACTTC.

The chain is built from TRBV7-8 and TRBJ1-5; D not certain. The V gene lost 1 base and the J gene lost 4 bases, with 5 bases spanning the gap. The CDR3 sequence is 13 residues long. Germline CDR1 reads SGHVS; CDR2 reads FQNEAQ. CDR3 sequence (DNA): TGTGCCAGCAGCTTAGTCCCTAATCAGCCCCAGCATTTT. Residues: CASSLVPNQPQHF.

The chain employs TRBV9 and TRBJ1-3; D might be TRBD1 (5 bases). The CDR3 is 15 amino acids. Germline-derived CDR1 and CDR2 are SGDLS and YYNGEE. V was cut by 3 bases and J by 0 bases, with 10 bases left in between. CDR3 in amino acids: CASSERGSSGNTIYF. In nucleotides, the CDR3 is TGTGCCAGCAGCGAAAGGGGCAGCTCTGGAAACACCATATATTTT.

The gene calls are TRBV6-4 and TRBJ1-2, with 8 bases lining up with TRBD1. Germline values: CDR1 MRHNA, CDR2 SNTAGT. The CDR3 covers 19 residues. V was clipped by 0 bases and J by 4 bases; unmatched bases: 16. The CDR3 spells CASSDSNTSGGRLGYGYTF. The CDR3 DNA reads as TGTGCCAGCAGTGACTCGAATACGTCAGGGGGCAGGCTGGGCTATGGCTACACCTTC.

The chain carries TRBV30 and TRBJ1-1; TRBD1 matches at 8 bases. Germline V gene data show CDR1 as GTSNPN and CDR2 as SVGIG (reference sequence). Trimming removed 0 bases from V and 1 base from J; junction bases left unmatched: 4. This CDR3 is 15 amino acids long. CDR3 nucleotides: TGTGCCTGGAGTGTCCGACAGGGGCCGAACACTGAAGCTTTCTTT. Encoded protein: CAWSVRQGPNTEAFF.

The chain uses TRBV6-5 and TRBJ2-1; 9 bases agree with TRBD2. The CDR3 sequence is 14 residues long. V lost 2 bases to trimming and J lost 10 bases; unmatched junction nucleotides: 6. CDR1 MNHEY and CDR2 SVGAGI come from the germline V gene. The CDR3 is CASSYGTSMGEQFF. CDR3 in DNA: TGTGCCAGCAGTTACGGGACTAGCATGGGCGAGCAGTTCTTC.

This chain joins TRBV5-5 and TRBJ1-4, with a weak D call TRBD1 (6 bases). The V and J ends lost 4 bases and 7 bases respectively, with 20 bases between them. CDR1 SGHKS and CDR2 YYEKEE come from the germline V gene (reference sequence). The CDR3 sequence is 16 residues long. DNA of the CDR3: TGTGCCAGCAGCCCCGTGACAGGTTGGGGGAGTGAAAAACTGTTTTTT. Protein product: CASSPVTGWGSEKLFF.